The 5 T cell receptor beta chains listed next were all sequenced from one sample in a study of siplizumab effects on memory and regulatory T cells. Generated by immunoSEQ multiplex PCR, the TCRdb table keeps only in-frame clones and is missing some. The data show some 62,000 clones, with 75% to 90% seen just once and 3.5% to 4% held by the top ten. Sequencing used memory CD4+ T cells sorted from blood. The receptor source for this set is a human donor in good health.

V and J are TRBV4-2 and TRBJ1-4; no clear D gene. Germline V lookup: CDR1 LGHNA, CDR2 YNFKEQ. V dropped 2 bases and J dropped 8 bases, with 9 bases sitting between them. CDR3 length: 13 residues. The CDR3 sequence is CASSQIAGEKLFF. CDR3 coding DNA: TGTGCCAGCAGCCAAATTGCCGGCGAAAAACTGTTTTTT.

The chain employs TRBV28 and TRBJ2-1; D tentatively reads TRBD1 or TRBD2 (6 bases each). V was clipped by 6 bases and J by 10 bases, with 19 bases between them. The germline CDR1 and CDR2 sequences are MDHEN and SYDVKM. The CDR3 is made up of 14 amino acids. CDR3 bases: TGTGCCAGCAGCCTGGGGGGCCGCGCAGGGGAGCAGTTCTTC. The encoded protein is CASSLGGRAGEQFF.

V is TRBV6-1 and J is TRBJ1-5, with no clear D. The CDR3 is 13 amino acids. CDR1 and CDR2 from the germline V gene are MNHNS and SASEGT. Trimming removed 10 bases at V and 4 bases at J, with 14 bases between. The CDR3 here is CATTVLKNQPQHF. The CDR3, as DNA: TGTGCCACCACAGTACTAAAGAATCAGCCCCAGCATTTT.

CDR3 residues: CASSLGKATGYTF. The CDR3 nucleotides read TGTGCCAGCAGCCTTGGGAAGGCGACGGGCTACACCTTC. The gene calls are TRBV5-6 and TRBJ1-2, with D unclear. CDR1 is SGHDT, CDR2 YYEEEE, per germline. The ends were cut back, 4 bases at V and 8 bases at J, with 15 bases in the middle. The CDR3 is 13 residues long.

CDR3 bases: TGTGCCAGCAGCCAAGACAGGGATAGTGAGACCCAGTACTTC. It codes for CASSQDRDSETQYF. The rearrangement joins TRBV6-6 to TRBJ2-5, with 7 bases that match TRBD1. The V gene end was trimmed by 6 bases and the J gene end by 5 bases; junction bases not matched to a gene: 9. The CDR3 is 14 residues long. The germline V gene has CDR1 MNHNY and CDR2 SVGAGI (reference sequence).